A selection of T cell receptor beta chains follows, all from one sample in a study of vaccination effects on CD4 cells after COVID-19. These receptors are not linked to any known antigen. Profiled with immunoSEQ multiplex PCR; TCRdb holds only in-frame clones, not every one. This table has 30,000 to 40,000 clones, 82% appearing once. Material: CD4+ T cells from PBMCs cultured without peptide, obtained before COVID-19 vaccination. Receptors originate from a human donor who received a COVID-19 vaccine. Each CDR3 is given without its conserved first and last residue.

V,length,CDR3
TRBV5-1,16,ASSLEGQDSSYNSPLH
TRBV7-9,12,ATDRFANTGELF
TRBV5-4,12,ASSLRLIPDTQY
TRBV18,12,ASCPDRGKDTQY
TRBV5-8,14,ASSPGRGSSYNEQF
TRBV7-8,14,ASSLDIRGSGNTIY
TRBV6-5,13,ASSLRLAGVNEQF
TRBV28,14,ASSLASDGMNTEAF
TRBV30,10,AWSRINTEAF
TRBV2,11,ASSVGSGAPLH
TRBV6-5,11,ASSIGDSYGYT
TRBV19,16,ASRGQGTSITSYNEQF
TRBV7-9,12,ASSLAAENTEAF
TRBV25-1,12,ASSESGARDEQF
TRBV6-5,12,ASRSWTATDTQY
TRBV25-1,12,ASSDYRQNQPQH
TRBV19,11,ASSDLSGNTIY